This T cell receptor (beta chain) appears in the sequencing data of a study of blood T cell repertoires in COVID-19 (dated by TCRdb to the early 2020s). Broadly, across the study: The collaborator samples originated in the United States, Italy and Spain and spanned the acute and convalescent phases of COVID-19. The prospective study material was composed of cDNA or gDNA derived from T cells, B-cell-depleted T cells, or PBMCs. The dataset comprised deeply sampled blood TCRbeta repertoires from subjects exposed to, actively infected with, or recovered from COVID-19. The repertoires were released in a freely available public database intended as a resource for research on the immune response to SARS-CoV-2. The samples were drawn from two sources: the first 160 participants of the ongoing ImmuneRACE study, and some 1,300 subjects contributed by 6 global collaborators. A de-identified subject ID, COVID-19 status, age in years and sex were almost always included in the sample metadata. HLA class I and class II types, where available, came from metadata supplied by the sample provider rather than from assay-based typing.

In this sample, this clone turned up once. Its cognate antigen has yet to be identified. Qualities for individual bases were not recorded, and no much larger clone is one base off. The immunoSEQ Assay, a bias-controlled multiplex PCR, was used to amplify TCRbeta CDR3 regions from genomic DNA. Per the original workflow: Within the assay, amplification of reference gene primers was used to estimate how many nucleated cells each sample contained. Sequence reads were collapsed and filtered to measure the absolute abundance of every unique TCRbeta CDR3 rearrangement. For each sample, productive Simpson clonality was calculated as the square root of Simpson's diversity index across productive rearrangements. Here the immuneACCESS table is served through TCRdb, limited to in-frame sequences with V and J called. Missing clones are a known gap in these copies; in checked studies unresolved V genes cover under half, and the rest lacks a known reason. V and J calls and clone size come straight from that table; D and trimming were deduced from the DNA. A total of 200,000 to 250,000 clones appear in this sample, 60% to 85% of them only once. The top ten constitute roughly 7% of the sample.

CDR1 and CDR2, per the germline V gene (reference sequence), are GTSNPN and SVGIG. Here V drops 8 bases and J drops 2 bases, and the junction holds 15 bases not matched to any gene. The CDR3, from cysteine to valine, totals 17 residues. The CDR3 DNA has 51 bases and is translated from base 1. The collaborating institutions used their own protocols to collect whole blood in K2EDTA tubes. For TCRbeta analysis, collaborator samples were shipped as frozen whole blood, as isolated PBMCs, or as DNA extracted from either sample type. The paper's findings and limits, for the study overall: Clinical and demographic metadata were provided uncurated, with the amount varying by source and participant.

The sequence was obtained from a woman aged 70-85 years with acute or convalescent COVID-19. Sequencing was carried out using peripheral blood. The V and J genes are TRBV30 and TRBJ2-7, with TRBD2 matching 13 junction bases. The CDR3 sequence is CAPHKGTSGAPTYEQYV. The sequenced DNA: TGTGCCCCTCATAAGGGGACTAGCGGGGCCCCAACCTACGAGCAGTACGTC.